The rows below give T cell receptor beta chains drawn from one sample of a study of T cell changes during pregnancy in multiple sclerosis. Profiled with immunoSEQ multiplex PCR; TCRdb holds only in-frame clones, not every one. The table lists 40,000 or so clones, 91% of them singletons. The sequenced sample was CD8+ T cells from peripheral blood mononuclear cells, obtained in the second trimester of pregnancy. These receptors all stem from a female donor with multiple sclerosis, enrolled in a pregnancy study. Both conserved end residues are part of each CDR3. A D gene is named only where the DNA matches it firmly. Size tells how often a clone was seen (once, few, many) or the class of an expanded clone, and some rows leave it out.

-	-	TRBJ2-1	TRBV7-3	TGTGCCAGCAGCTTCGATCTAGGGGTTGATGAGCAGTTCTTC	CASSFDLGVDEQFF
-	-	TRBJ2-1	TRBV2	TGTGCCAGCAGCCCTTCGAATGAGCAGTTCTTC	CASSPSNEQFF
-	-	TRBJ1-3	TRBV29-1	TGCAGCGTAATCGTCAGGGGTAGGGGAAACACCATATATTTT	CSVIVRGRGNTIYF
-	-	TRBJ1-1	TRBV19	TGTGCCAGTAGGGAGACAGCTCATTTGCCCAACACTGAAGCTTTCTTT	CASRETAHLPNTEAFF
-	-	TRBJ1-5	TRBV27	TGTGCCAGCAGTTCTCCTGGCGACTATAGCAATCAGCCCCAGCATTTT	CASSSPGDYSNQPQHF
-	-	TRBJ2-7	TRBV6-5	TGTGCCAGCAGTTACTCGATTACAGGTTCCTACGAGCAGTACTTC	CASSYSITGSYEQYF
-	-	TRBJ2-1	TRBV6-5	TGTGCCAGCAGTTACCAGGATGAGCAGTTCTTC	CASSYQDEQFF
TRBD2	-	TRBJ2-3	TRBV7-3	TGTGCCAGCAGCTTAACGGGTCGGACTAGCGGGGGGGCCGGAGATACGCAGTATTTT	CASSLTGRTSGGAGDTQYF
-	-	TRBJ2-7	TRBV7-9	TGTGCCAGCAGTTATACAGGGTTGGAAAACGAGCAGTACTTC	CASSYTGLENEQYF
-	once	TRBJ1-1	TRBV7-7	TGTGCCAGCAGCTTCTCCCTGAACACTGAAGCTTTCTTT	CASSFSLNTEAFF
TRBD2	-	TRBJ2-1	TRBV7-2	TGTGCCAGCAGCTATCATTCTAGCGGGGCAACCTACAATGAGCAGTTCTTC	CASSYHSSGATYNEQFF
-	once	TRBJ2-1	TRBV27	TGTGCCAGCAGTTTAACAAACAGGGCAAGGGACAATGAGCAGTTCTTC	CASSLTNRARDNEQFF
-	once	TRBJ2-7	TRBV25-1	TGTGCCAGCAGTGAAGGTTTAGGAGGGGAATCTAACGAGCAGTACTTC	CASSEGLGGESNEQYF
-	-	TRBJ1-2	TRBV7-9	TGTGCCAGCAGCCTATCGGCCAGCCAGGCGGGGGGCTACACCTTC	CASSLSASQAGGYTF
TRBD1	once	TRBJ1-2	TRBV5-4	TGTGCCAGCACAGGGGGAGGAAATGGCTACACCTTC	CASTGGGNGYTF
-	-	TRBJ1-1	TRBV29-1	TGCAGCGTTGAAGCAAGCGGCACTGAAGCTTTCTTT	CSVEASGTEAFF
-	once	TRBJ2-7	TRBV27	TGTGCCAGCAGTTTAAGGTTTTCAGGGACCTACGAGCAGTACTTC	CASSLRFSGTYEQYF
TRBD1	once	TRBJ1-1	TRBV5-6	TGTGCCAGCAGAGTACAGGGGGCCCCTGAAGCTTTCTTT	CASRVQGAPEAFF
TRBD1	-	TRBJ2-7	TRBV9	TGTGCCAGCAGCGCGGACAGGGAGAACTACGAGCAGTACTTC	CASSADRENYEQYF
-	-	TRBJ2-1	TRBV9	TGTGCCAGCAGCGTTGGAGGGGGCCCCTACAATGAGCAGTTCTTC	CASSVGGGPYNEQFF
-	once	TRBJ2-3	TRBV2	TGTGCCAGCAGTGACGGTGAAAGTACAGATACGCAGTATTTT	CASSDGESTDTQYF
TRBD1	-	TRBJ1-4	TRBV5-1	TGCGCCAGCAGCTATGGACAGGGGGGTACTGAAAAACTGTTTTTT	CASSYGQGGTEKLFF
TRBD2	once	TRBJ2-7	TRBV19	TGTGCCAGTAGTGGGGGGGCCTACGAGCAGTACTTC	CASSGGAYEQYF
-	-	TRBJ1-3	TRBV6-5	TGTGCCAGCAGTTACTCGGCTGCTCTTCCAGGAAACACCATATATTTT	CASSYSAALPGNTIYF
TRBD1	-	TRBJ2-7	TRBV4-3	TGCGCCAGCAGCCAGGAGACCGGGACAGAGTACGAGCAGTACTTC	CASSQETGTEYEQYF
TRBD2	once	TRBJ2-7	TRBV5-4	TGTGCCAGCAGCGCCGACTTGAGCGGGGCCTCCTACGAGCAGTACTTC	CASSADLSGASYEQYF
TRBD2	once	TRBJ2-7	TRBV7-8	TGTGCCAGCAGCTTAGGGGGACTAGCGGGAGCGGACGAGCAGTACTTC	CASSLGGLAGADEQYF
TRBD1	-	TRBJ2-5	TRBV11-2	TGTGCCAGCAGCACAGGGACAGCGAAAGAGACCCAGTACTTC	CASSTGTAKETQYF
TRBD2	few	TRBJ2-5	TRBV9	TGTGCCAGCAGCCCGGGCCAGTTAGCGGGGGGCGGGGAGACCCAGTACTTC	CASSPGQLAGGGETQYF
TRBD2	-	TRBJ2-7	TRBV9	TGTGCCAGCAGCGTAGGGGGACTAGCGGACGAGCAGTACTTC	CASSVGGLADEQYF
-	-	TRBJ2-1	TRBV29-1	TGCAGCGGCGGTGAAAACAATGAGCAGTTCTTC	CSGGENNEQFF
TRBD1	-	TRBJ2-3	TRBV4-3	TGCGCCAGCAGCCAAGGAAACTGGGACAGGCACACAGATACGCAGTATTTT	CASSQGNWDRHTDTQYF
TRBD1	-	TRBJ2-7	TRBV27	TGTGCCAGCAGTCCCGGGACAGGGTACGAGCAGTACTTC	CASSPGTGYEQYF
-	-	TRBJ1-2	TRBV27	TGTGCCAGCAGTCCACAGACAGGAGTGGGGAACTATGGCTACACCTTC	CASSPQTGVGNYGYTF
TRBD2	-	TRBJ2-7	TRBV4-1	TGCGCCAGCAGCCAGGCACTTTCACGCGGGGGCTACGAGCAGTACTTC	CASSQALSRGGYEQYF
-	-	TRBJ2-5	TRBV6-5	TGTGCCAGCAGTTACCGTGGGGGAGGAGAGACCCAGTACTTC	CASSYRGGGETQYF
TRBD2	-	TRBJ2-7	TRBV27	TGTGCCAGCAGTTTACCGACTAGCGGGAGGGCCGGAGAGCAGTACTTC	CASSLPTSGRAGEQYF
TRBD1	once	TRBJ1-1	TRBV5-6	TGTGCCAGCAGCTTCGGGACAGATGAAGCTTTCTTT	CASSFGTDEAFF
-	-	TRBJ2-6	TRBV28	TGTGCCAGCAACTCAAAGTCGGGGGCTGGGGCCAACGTCCTGACTTTC	CASNSKSGAGANVLTF
TRBD1	-	TRBJ2-7	TRBV7-9	TGTGCCAGCAGCTACGGACAGGGCCTTAGCGAGCAGTACTTC	CASSYGQGLSEQYF
TRBD1	-	TRBJ1-1	TRBV9	TGTGCCAGCAGCGCCCCAGACAGGGGTACTGAAGCTTTCTTT	CASSAPDRGTEAFF
TRBD1	-	TRBJ2-2	TRBV5-8	TGTGCCAGCAGCGACGGGACAGTCATGAACACCGGGGAGCTGTTTTTT	CASSDGTVMNTGELFF
TRBD1	-	TRBJ1-1	TRBV4-3	TGCGCCAGCAGGGGACAGATAAACACTGAAGCTTTCTTT	CASRGQINTEAFF
-	-	TRBJ2-7	TRBV27	TGTGCCAGCAGTTGGGGACAACACCTCGAGCAGTACTTC	CASSWGQHLEQYF
-	few	TRBJ1-5	TRBV27	TGTGCCAGCAGTTTCTCAGGGCACAATCAGCCCCAGCATTTT	CASSFSGHNQPQHF
-	-	TRBJ2-7	TRBV5-8	TGTGCCAGCAGCTCCATCAGCTCCTACGAGCAGTACTTC	CASSSISSYEQYF
TRBD2	-	TRBJ2-5	TRBV29-1	TGCAGCGTTGACGGAAGCGGGGGGGCCGTGGGGACCCAGTACTTC	CSVDGSGGAVGTQYF
TRBD2	-	TRBJ2-7	TRBV6-5	TGTGCCAGCAGTAGCGGGAGAGGACCCTACGAGCAGTACTTC	CASSSGRGPYEQYF
-	-	TRBJ1-1	TRBV14	TGTGCCAGCAGTATGACAGTCAACACTGAAGCTTTCTTT	CASSMTVNTEAFF
-	-	TRBJ2-3	TRBV9	TGTGCCAGCAGCGGGGGGGTAGCGGCGTGGACAGATACGCAGTATTTT	CASSGGVAAWTDTQYF
TRBD1	-	TRBJ1-3	TRBV27	TGTGCCAGCAGTTTAGGGCGTCAGGGGGCCTACACCATATATTTT	CASSLGRQGAYTIYF
TRBD1	once	TRBJ2-5	TRBV27	TGTGCCAGCAGTTCGGGGACAGGGAGGCAAGAGACCCAGTACTTC	CASSSGTGRQETQYF
TRBD2	-	TRBJ2-2	TRBV6-5	TGTGCCAGCAGTTATCTACTAGCGGCAAGGGAGCTGTTTTTT	CASSYLLAARELFF
-	-	TRBJ1-1	TRBV7-9	TGTGCCAGCAGCCGGGCTGGAGGGGATGAAGCTTTCTTT	CASSRAGGDEAFF
TRBD1	-	TRBJ2-7	TRBV7-8	TGTGCCAGCAGCTTAGGGGACAGATACTACGAGCAGTACTTC	CASSLGDRYYEQYF
TRBD1	-	TRBJ2-7	TRBV7-6	TGTGCCAGCAGCTTCTCCGGGACAGCTACCTACGAGCAGTACTTC	CASSFSGTATYEQYF